This T cell receptor (beta chain) was captured by sequencing in a study of cytomegalovirus exposure and HLA in healthy donors (dated by TCRdb to about 2017). About the study as a whole: According to an earlier analysis of 550 to 700 of the donors, about 180 million T cells yielded some 110 million unique TCR beta sequences and more than 250 Gb of sequence data. Of the 398 genotyped donors, roughly 85% fell in the genetic ancestry cluster associated with self-reported Caucasian donors. Every repertoire in the discovery cohort had been generated on one and the same sequencing platform. Typing coverage differed by locus: A, B, C, DRB1 and DQB1 were typed in roughly 629-640 donors, DQA1 in 500 to 550, DPA1 in nearly 610, and DPB1 in around 440. The study combined high-throughput TCR immunosequencing, statistical association of individual TCRs with disease status, and machine learning to predict cytomegalovirus infection status. The T cell repertoires of 666 subjects were profiled by immunosequencing and related to cytomegalovirus serostatus. In the later analysis, no new phenotypic data were used to find candidate immune exposures; instead, reliance was placed on TCR beta sequences and their occurrence across donors. An earlier analysis of some 500 of the donors used high-throughput TCR beta sequencing to judge whether each TCR beta V gene segment behaved as functional or pseudogenic. Across 398 genotyped donors of the cohort, an average of about 240,000 unique TCR beta nucleotide sequences per donor were sequenced, and around 19% of those sequences were non-productive. A later genetic analysis used genome-wide SNP genotypes for about 60% of the roughly 700 donors, treating that subset as a discovery cohort. A later analysis re-examined previously published TCR beta repertoires from hundreds of donors and added high-resolution HLA genotyping to investigate patterns of TCR occurrence. Along with the roughly 710-subject first cohort, a separate validation cohort of over a hundred different subjects was used. Both class I and class II loci were covered by HLA typing, at four-digit resolution. Because of strong linkage in the cohort, roughly 5 DR-DQ haplotypes were treated as single units for association and clustering. An early release that covered fewer than 800 HLA-typed donors contained about 300 gigabases of sequencing data and 75 million to 100 million unique TCR sequences. Donor age, sex, ethnicity and CMV serostatus were compiled together with the repertoire data. The aim of the study was to test whether cataloging public T cell receptors could identify signatures of past pathogen exposure. What the research found in general, with its limitations: In a later analysis, HLA-associated TCR beta chains showed more clonal expansion and lower generation probabilities than non-associated chains that were equally common. In an earlier analysis of 587 of the donors, most TCR beta V segments appeared in productive rearrangements about 90% or about 30% of the time, broadly matching IMGT annotations. In both the original and validation cohorts, the classifier was reported to diagnose cytomegalovirus status with high specificity and sensitivity. The authors suggested that the approach could potentially be extended to other disease states and immunological phenotypes. The study gave a list of about 150 TCR beta chains associated with cytomegalovirus. According to a later analysis, most CMV-associated TCR beta chains appeared to be HLA-restricted, and the HLA associations seemed to be driven largely by CMV exposure. Because counts were too low, 15 to 20 rarely observed V segments, including chromosome 9 orphons, were left out of the earlier analysis of some 640 of the donors. Some IMGT-functional V segments, including TRBV6-2 and TRBV6-3, could not be distinguished by the 87-base-pair reads and were therefore excluded. Sequencing depth was assumed to be roughly uniform across donors in the presence/absence analyses, though that assumption may not hold. A further reported finding was that TCR beta sequences accurately predicted the HLA-A and HLA-B alleles for most subjects in the first cohort. In a later analysis, several top co-occurrence clusters were reported to appear linked to parvovirus B19, influenza, CMV and Epstein-Barr virus. When HLA alleles, especially DR and DQ, strongly co-occurred, TCR associations were difficult to assign to individual alleles. The only immune exposure information available for the cohort was CMV serostatus. A group of highly shared sequence variants was considered likely to be a technical artifact of the sequencing pipeline. Correlated functional status among segregating V segments might be attributable to linkage disequilibrium, but an unknown experimental factor could not be ruled out. This cohort had only TCR beta chains sequenced, and the lack of alpha or paired-chain data limited which features could be detected. Across donors, most TCR sequences were observed very rarely, whereas some public TCRs were present in many individuals. According to a later genetic analysis, donors in an Asian-associated ancestry cluster had fewer N-insertions in productive TCRs than the approximately 650-donor mean. According to a later analysis, TCR association rates differed among HLA loci, with DRB1 alleles showing the most associated TCRs and HLA-C alleles showing the fewest. In vitro tests confirmed that a few of the cytomegalovirus-associated TCR beta chains recognize cytomegalovirus antigens. An association between a missense DCLRE1C variant and V-gene and J-gene trimming of TCR beta chains was found in a later genetic analysis and replicated in an independent cohort. HLA typing was unavailable for some donors at each locus, so association tests used only the typed subset. In a later analysis, over 15,000 TCR beta sequences were associated with specific HLA alleles at a false discovery rate of 0.05.

As concerns this clone: Its antigen is unknown. There are no base qualities to consult, and no much larger clone falls within one base.

V gives up 4 bases and J gives up 7 bases, and the segment between their germline ends measures 5 bases. CDR1 and CDR2, per the germline V gene, are SNHLY and FYNNEI. CDR3 length: 11 amino acids, cysteine to phenylalanine. The retained sequence is limited to the CDR3, 33 bases, with the frame set at the first base. The cohort was made up of approximately 670 healthy bone marrow donors. Cohort members were all nominally healthy when sampled, although unrecorded immune exposures were likely present. The donor was CMV seropositive and belonged to the group of over 250 seropositive cohort members. A peripheral blood sample was collected from each donor, and TCR beta sequencing was performed on peripheral blood mononuclear cells. The Qiagen DNeasy Blood Extraction Kit was used to extract genomic DNA from the blood cell samples. The library came from the immunoSEQ multiplex PCR assay. For the multiplex PCR, a mixture combining 60 forward primers for TCR Vbeta segments and 13 reverse primers for TCR Jbeta segments was used. The CDR3 region of rearranged TCR beta genes was amplified from genomic DNA by a multiplex PCR assay. Amplified TCR beta libraries were sequenced as 87-base-pair reads on the Illumina HiSeq System. As for how the authors treated the data: A later analysis tallied around 87 million unique TCR beta chains across the 600 to 700 repertoires, and about 10 million of those chains were shared by two or more donors. Raw reads were error-corrected and collapsed into unique sequences with a nearest-neighbor algorithm that merged closely related sequences to remove PCR and sequencing errors. V, D and J gene segments were assigned by aligning CDR3 sequences to IMGT reference sequences. For a sequence to be retained, a match of at least six nucleotides to both a V gene segment and a J gene segment was required. Rearrangements were classified as productive when the CDR3 lacked stop codons and remained in frame with V and J, and all other rearrangements were classified as non-productive. CDR3 was defined according to IMGT convention as the region running from the second conserved V-encoded cysteine to the conserved J-encoded phenylalanine. Sequences without an unambiguous match to a single V gene segment were excluded from the earlier analysis of about 640 of the donors. An earlier analysis of fewer than 650 of the donors classified V segments as functional when productive rearrangements were above 56.7% and as segregating when the standard deviation between donors was above 5%. To diagnose cytomegalovirus status from the catalog of TCR beta chain sequences, a statistical classification framework was built. A later analysis assigned V and J genes by comparing TCR nucleotide sequences with IMGT/GENE-DB human TR gene sequences. The TCRdist pipeline was used in a later analysis to assign CDR3 sequences and most-parsimonious VDJ recombination scenarios. In a later analysis, each TCR beta chain was defined by its CDR3 amino acid sequence together with its V-gene family, and reads lacking a unique V-gene family were excluded. To address suspected cross-contamination and a sequencing artifact, a later analysis removed 592 highly shared, low-generation-probability nucleotide sequences. For each public chain, a later analysis derived a clonal expansion index from normalized ranks of inferred template counts within each repertoire. A later analysis computed generation probabilities with a VDJ recombination model fitted to out-of-frame rearrangements, and checked the results against IGoR. A later analysis scored TCR-TCR, TCR-HLA and TCR-CMV co-occurrence with hypergeometric tests, applying a repertoire-size bias correction to TCR pairs. To estimate false discovery rates, a later analysis permuted the HLA or CMV assignments 20 times. In a later analysis, co-occurring TCRs were grouped with DBSCAN, and TCRdist sequence similarity was added when clustering was performed within HLA-allele-positive subsets. Repertoires with fewer than 30,000 or more than 120,000 public chains were left out of co-occurrence clustering, as were a few repertoires with anomalous nucleotide sharing. TCRdb obtained this table from immuneACCESS and retained in-frame rearrangements with V and J assigned. These tables miss some clones; where compared with another copy, unresolved V genes account for less than half of the shortfall, and the remainder is unexplained. For V, J and clone size, that table is used; D and trimming come from the DNA. For this sample there are approximately 180,000 clones; under 80% appear just once. Of the sample, around 14% falls within the top ten clones.

Sequences were obtained from PBMCs. This sequence originates from a woman in her forties or fifties in good health and CMV-seropositive. Rearrangement joined TRBV2 to TRBJ2-1; tentative D gene TRBD1, with 5 bases matching. CDR3 sequence: CASSGQNEQFF. The DNA sequence is TGTGCCAGCAGTGGACAGAATGAGCAGTTCTTC.